This section outlines one T cell receptor (beta chain) sequence together with its context. The target antigen is unknown. cDNA encoding TCRalpha and TCRbeta underwent two nested PCRs of around 15 and 9 cycles, each of which was followed by bead purification. From its re-call of the 5' RACE reads, TCRdb lists each CDR3 protein once, without DNA. The data show approximately 330,000 distinct CDR3 sequences, and the top ten clones hold 2% to 2.5%. This sample was taken from a study of monozygotic twins with inflammatory bowel disease. Study outcomes and limitations: Distinguishing T cell subtypes was not possible.

There are 13 residues in the CDR3. Germline assignment: CDR1 SGHTA and CDR2 FQGTGA. The sequenced material came from blood. The rearrangement links TRBV7-3 to TRBJ2-7; the D call of TRBD1 rests on TCRdb alone, since no DNA is present to check it. The sequence derives from a human donor with ulcerative colitis or Crohn's disease, or a healthy co-twin of an affected twin (not recorded which). CDR3 in amino acids: CASSLGGRYEQYF.